One TCR beta chain is described in this entry. These data come from a study of HIV-infected patients and healthy controls. No cell fractionation was done, so the repertoire covers all unsorted peripheral blood T cells. V was clipped by 1 base and J by 10 bases, with 11 bases between them. Germline V gene sequence: CDR1 MGHRA, CDR2 YSYEKL. The CDR3 runs to 13 residues. 450 to 600 ng RNA was reverse transcribed with alpha and beta constant-region primers. Alpha and beta chain libraries were made separately by chain-specific third strand synthesis with multiplexing indices. Using its own MiXCR run on the 5' RACE reads, TCRdb lists one record per CDR3 protein. The table includes more than 15,000 distinct CDR3 sequences, approximately 10% detected once.

Sequenced material: blood. The chain links TRBV4-1 to TRBJ2-1, with D perhaps TRBD1 or TRBD2 (6 bases each). The sequence derives from an adult in good health. The CDR3 loop is CASSQGGAREQFF. CDR3 coding DNA: TGCGCCAGCAGCCAAGGGGGGGCTCGGGAGCAGTTCTTC.